These 30 T cell receptor beta chains were sequenced from one sample in a study of blood T cells in healthy people across ages (dated by TCRdb to between 2014 and 2017). The protocol used for the library was 5' RACE. Instrument on record: Illumina HiSeq 2500. A second roughly 6 to 12 cycle PCR used a sample-barcoded 5' primer and a J-beta primer mix. The public reads were reprocessed in TCRdb via fastp at Q25 and MiXCR, keeping in-frame beta chains. Under each unique CDR3 protein, matching rows form one entry showing the most common genes and DNA. This sample comprises 800,000 to 900,000 distinct CDR3 sequences, around two thirds of them detected only once. The biggest ten clones account for around a quarter of the sample. Input material: blood. These receptors were taken from a man aged 25-45 years in good health.

The rearrangement uses TRBV28 and TRBJ2-2; TRBD2 might be the D (5 bases). V was clipped by 6 bases and J by 3 bases, with 11 bases between them. Germline V gives CDR1 MDHEN, CDR2 SYDVKM. The CDR3 contains 14 residues. The CDR3 nucleotides are TGTGCCAGCAGGGCCCGGACTTACACCGGGGAGCTGTTTTTT. It specifies CASRARTYTGELFF.

Of note for this clonotype: The junction shows a germline mismatch at one end, possibly a read error. DNA for the CDR3: TGTGCCAGCAGTTACTCACGGGCCGGTTTTTACGGGCAGTACTTC. Translated: CASSYSRAGFYGQYF. The V call is TRBV6-5, the J call TRBJ2-7; D remains unclear. The germline CDR1 and CDR2 sequences are MNHEY and SVGAGI. The CDR3 runs 15 residues.

The chain links TRBV6-6 to TRBJ2-7; TRBD2 might be the D (6 bases). Trimming shortened V by 7 bases and J by 0 bases, and 13 bases separated the two germline ends. This CDR3 is 14 amino acids long. Germline V gene lookup returns CDR1 MNHNY and CDR2 SVGAGI (reference sequence). This CDR3 is CASTGGVSSYEQYF. The CDR3 nucleotides read TGTGCCAGCACGGGCGGGGTCAGCTCCTACGAGCAGTACTTC.

The rearrangement uses TRBV4-3 and TRBJ1-5; 7 nucleotides align to TRBD1. This CDR3 is built from 16 residues. The V gene end was trimmed by 3 bases and the J gene end by 7 bases; junction bases not matched to a gene: 12. Germline CDR1 LGHNA, CDR2 YSLEER. CDR3 sequence: CASSQPPGGGRQPQHF. The CDR3 DNA follows: TGCGCCAGCAGCCAGCCCCCAGGGGGTGGAAGGCAGCCCCAGCATTTT.

J is TRBJ2-7 and V is TRBV20-1; D is tentatively TRBD1 or TRBD2 (5 bases each). CDR3 size: 14 residues. The germline V gene encodes CDR1 DFQATT and CDR2 SNEGSKA (reference sequence). Trimming stripped 5 bases from V and 3 bases from J, with 17 bases between. CDR3 sequence (DNA): TGCAGTGCTGTTGGACAACTAGGATTCTACGAGCAGTACTTC. As protein: CSAVGQLGFYEQYF.

This chain links TRBV7-2 with TRBJ2-5; TRBD2 matches 12 bases. This CDR3 contains 19 residues. The junction had 15 bases not matched to a gene; V was cut back by 4 bases and J by 3 bases. Germline assignment: CDR1 SGHTA and CDR2 FQGNSA. In DNA form, the CDR3 reads TGTGCCAGCAGCTCCCTTTTCTTACTAGCGGGGGGCAACGAAGAGACCCAGTACTTC. It codes for CASSSLFLLAGGNEETQYF.

The rearrangement links TRBV7-9 to TRBJ2-4, with TRBD1 as a possible D gene (6 bases). Germline CDR1 is SEHNR and CDR2 is FQNEAQ (reference sequence). With 1 base removed from V and 3 bases from J, the gap between germline ends came to 19 bases. CDR3 length: 18 residues. The CDR3 is CASSLGLGHRSVKNIQYF. Written as DNA, the CDR3 is TGTGCCAGCAGCTTAGGGTTGGGACATAGATCGGTCAAAAACATTCAGTACTTC.

The rearrangement links TRBV6-2 or TRBV6-3 to TRBJ2-5, with D unclear. CDR3 size: 13 residues. With 8 bases removed from V and 6 bases from J, the gap between germline ends came to 16 bases. Germline CDR1 MNHEY, CDR2 SVGEGT. The CDR3 region is CASGEVELQTQYF. In nucleotides, the CDR3 is TGTGCCAGCGGTGAGGTTGAGTTACAGACCCAGTACTTC.

The CDR3 sequence: CASSPRDRSNSPLHF. The CDR3 DNA reads as TGTGCCAGCAGTCCCAGGGACCGGAGTAATTCACCCCTCCACTTT. The chain joins TRBV6-5 to TRBJ1-6, with a tentative D call TRBD1 (5 bases). Germline V gene sequence: CDR1 MNHEY, CDR2 SVGAGI. V was cut by 5 bases and J by 6 bases, with 14 bases left in between. This CDR3 has 15 residues.

The gene calls are TRBV29-1 and TRBJ2-3; D perhaps matches TRBD2 (5 bases). This CDR3 has 10 amino acids. CDR1 and CDR2 (germline): SQVTM, ANQGSEA. Between the trimmed V and J ends, which lost 7 bases and 8 bases, there was a span of 10 bases. The CDR3 loop is CSGVRVTQYF. The DNA of the CDR3 is TGCAGCGGGGTGCGGGTTACGCAGTATTTT.

As for this clonotype: A much larger clone is a single base away; this may be a read error. The chain has TRBV3-1 and TRBJ2-1; D is perhaps TRBD2 (5 bases). This CDR3 spans 14 amino acids. With 0 bases removed from V and 10 bases from J, the gap between germline ends came to 13 bases. Germline CDR1 and CDR2: LGHDT and YNNKEL (reference sequence). CDR3 sequence reads: CASSQDRLTGEQFF. The CDR3 DNA is TGTGCCAGCAGCCAAGATCGACTAACGGGGGAGCAGTTCTTC.

The chain joins TRBV5-1 to TRBJ2-5; D is uncertain. CDR1 is SGHRS and CDR2 is YFSETQ in the germline V gene. Trimming stripped 4 bases from V and 5 bases from J, with 15 bases between. The CDR3 totals 14 residues. The CDR3 sequence is CASSPDGVGETQYF. CDR3 DNA: TGCGCCAGCAGCCCAGACGGAGTGGGGGAGACCCAGTACTTC. The whole variable domain, remainder taken from reference TRBV5-1 and TRBJ2-5, is KAGVTQTPRYLIKTRGQQVTLSCSPISGHRSVSWYQQTPGQGLQFLFEYFSETQRNKGNFPGRFSGRQFSNSRSEMNVSTLELGDSALYLCASSPDGVGETQYFGPGTRLLVL.

This chain uses TRBV12-3 or TRBV12-4 with TRBJ2-5; a weak D match, TRBD2 (6 bases). CDR3 length equals 15 residues. V lost 1 base and J lost 5, with 14 bases in between. The CDR3 reads CASSLGGGTPETQYF. CDR3 nucleotides: TGTGCCAGCAGTTTAGGTGGGGGGACTCCCGAGACCCAGTACTTC.

This sequence joins TRBV20-1 and TRBJ2-1, with 11 bases lining up with TRBD2. This CDR3 comprises 19 residues. Germline CDR1 reads DFQATT; CDR2 reads SNEGSKA (reference sequence). V lost 0 bases, J lost 4 bases, and 14 bases stayed unmatched. CDR3 DNA sequence: TGCAGTGCTAGAGATCGGCTAGCGGGGGGCCCCCCGGGGTACAATGAGCAGTTCTTC. Translated, it gives CSARDRLAGGPPGYNEQFF.

CDR3 in amino acids: CSAPLGASTRSNYGYTF. CDR3 nucleotides: TGCAGTGCTCCTTTGGGGGCTTCCACCCGGTCTAACTATGGCTACACCTTC. The chain links TRBV20-1 to TRBJ1-2; D is possibly TRBD1 (6 bases). The V gene's germline CDR1 is DFQATT and CDR2 SNEGSKA (reference sequence). This CDR3 spans 17 amino acids. Trimming left V 5 bases short and J 0 bases short, with 22 bases between.

The gene calls are TRBV2 and TRBJ1-5; TRBD1 matches 7 bases. The CDR3 runs to 14 residues. Germline-derived CDR1 and CDR2 are SNHLY and FYNNEI. Trimming at V came to 11 bases and at J to 4 bases, leaving 11 bases not matched to a gene. CDR3 region: CAGSRDSANQPQHF. In nucleotides, the CDR3 is TGTGCCGGATCCCGGGACAGCGCTAATCAGCCCCAGCATTTT.

This rearrangement joins TRBV12-5 to TRBJ2-3; the match to TRBD1 covers 7 bases. The CDR3 length is 15 residues. J lost 8 bases, V lost 1 base, and 9 bases had no gene match. Germline V gene data show CDR1 as LGHNT and CDR2 as FRNRAP. CDR3 sequence reads: CASGLGTGPLGTQYF. The CDR3 DNA is TGTGCTAGTGGTTTGGGGACAGGACCACTCGGTACGCAGTATTTT.

The V gene is TRBV5-1, the J gene TRBJ1-6, with D perhaps matching TRBD1 (6 bases). There are 15 residues in the CDR3. Looked up from germline, CDR1 is SGHRS and CDR2 is YFSETQ. V gave up 4 bases and J gave up 8 bases, with 16 bases separating them. CDR3 region: CASSPYRVEDSPLHF. In nucleotides, the CDR3 is TGCGCCAGCAGCCCCTACAGGGTCGAAGATTCACCCCTCCACTTT. Using reference TRBV5-1 and TRBJ1-6 for the parts outside the CDR3, the full variable domain is KAGVTQTPRYLIKTRGQQVTLSCSPISGHRSVSWYQQTPGQGLQFLFEYFSETQRNKGNFPGRFSGRQFSNSRSEMNVSTLELGDSALYLCASSPYRVEDSPLHFGNGTRLTVT.

V usage is TRBV6-1 and J usage is TRBJ2-5; D call uncertain. This CDR3 is built from 13 residues. The germline V gene has CDR1 MNHNS and CDR2 SASEGT. The ends were cut back, 5 bases at V and 11 bases at J, with 18 bases in the middle. The CDR3 DNA is TGTGCCAGCAGTCGTGAATGGTACAATGAGCAGTACTTC. As protein: CASSREWYNEQYF.

This chain links TRBV6-5 with TRBJ1-4; D perhaps matches TRBD1 (5 bases). The V end was cut by 0 bases, the J end by 8 bases, with 10 bases between. The CDR3 is 14 residues long. Germline assignment: CDR1 MNHEY and CDR2 SVGAGI. This CDR3 reads CASSYSQGREKLFF. In DNA form, the CDR3 reads TGTGCCAGCAGTTACTCGCAGGGACGAGAAAAACTGTTTTTT.

This clonotype has only a few counts. The V and J genes are TRBV29-1 and TRBJ2-7; D possibly uses TRBD1 or TRBD2 (6 bases each). The CDR3 covers 15 residues. CDR1 SQVTM and CDR2 ANQGSEA come from the germline V gene. Deletions cut 3 bases from V and 0 bases from J, with 15 bases between. The CDR3 here is CSVEGAAGSSYEQYF. The CDR3 DNA sequence: TGCAGCGTTGAGGGGGCGGCCGGGAGCTCCTACGAGCAGTACTTC.

J is TRBJ1-2 and V is TRBV9; 8 bases line up with TRBD1. The ends lost 3 bases at V and 3 bases at J; junction bases unmatched: 13. Germline V gene sequence: CDR1 SGDLS, CDR2 YYNGEE. CDR3 size: 17 residues. CDR3 region: CASSAQGALGTYYGYTF. The CDR3 coding sequence is TGTGCCAGCAGCGCCCAGGGGGCACTCGGAACCTACTATGGCTACACCTTC.

V gene TRBV7-9 combines with J gene TRBJ2-3; no clear D. The CDR3 is 15 amino acids. V lost 1 base, J lost 0 bases, and 8 bases lay in between. The germline V gene encodes CDR1 SEHNR and CDR2 FQNEAQ (reference sequence). In DNA, the CDR3 is TGTGCCAGCAGCTTAGGATATACTAGCACAGATACGCAGTATTTT. It is translated as CASSLGYTSTDTQYF.

The rearrangement uses TRBV6-1 and TRBJ2-1, with 9 bases identical to TRBD1. J lost 4 bases, V lost 6 bases, and 7 bases had no gene match. The CDR3 sequence is 15 residues long. CDR1 MNHNS and CDR2 SASEGT come from the germline V gene. In DNA form, the CDR3 reads TGTGCCAGCAGGCGGACAGGGGAGGGTTACAATGAGCAGTTCTTC. Amino acid sequence: CASRRTGEGYNEQFF.

This clonotype was found a few times. This chain links TRBV4-1 with TRBJ2-7; D not resolved. Deletions cut 1 base from V and 6 bases from J, with 10 bases between. The CDR3 covers 13 residues. Per germline, CDR1 MGHRA and CDR2 YSYEKL. The CDR3 DNA reads as TGCGCCAGCAGCCAAGGGGGTAGGGTCGAGCAGTACTTC. This encodes CASSQGGRVEQYF.

This clonotype was seen only a few times. The V and J genes are TRBV12-3 or TRBV12-4 and TRBJ2-6, with D possibly being TRBD1 (5 bases). V lost 10 bases, J lost 2 bases, and 24 bases lay in between. This CDR3 has 18 residues. The CDR3: CATLPSTGSATGANVLTF. CDR3 DNA sequence: TGTGCCACCCTACCCTCTACAGGAAGCGCAACTGGGGCCAACGTCCTGACTTTC.

V and J are TRBV3-1 and TRBJ2-1; 12 positions agree with TRBD2. Germline CDR1 reads LGHDT; CDR2 reads YNNKEL (reference sequence). J gave up 7 bases and V 3 bases, and 7 bases lay outside the gene matches. The CDR3 has 16 residues. This CDR3 reads CASSHPTSGGRNEQFF. CDR3 DNA sequence: TGTGCCAGCAGCCATCCAACTAGCGGGGGGAGAAATGAGCAGTTCTTC.

As to this clonotype: A junction boundary mismatches the germline segment, possibly from a read error. This chain connects TRBV10-3 to TRBJ1-2; tentatively, D is TRBD1 (5 bases). Germline CDR1 reads ENHRY; CDR2 reads SYGVKD. The CDR3 is 14 amino acids. Written as DNA, the CDR3 is TGTGCCACCAGTGAGGACATGGGGAACTATGGCTACACCTTC. It yields the protein CATSEDMGNYGYTF.

The chain has TRBV6-6 and TRBJ2-2; 7 bases match TRBD1. This CDR3 has 15 amino acids. The V segment lost 6 bases and the J segment 2 bases; nucleotides outside the gene matches: 6. Germline loops: CDR1 MNHNY, CDR2 SVGAGI (reference sequence). The CDR3 DNA reads as TGTGCCAGCAGCCCACAGGGGCGCAACACCGGGGAGCTGTTTTTT. This encodes CASSPQGRNTGELFF.

This chain connects TRBV20-1 to TRBJ2-1, with 8 positions matching TRBD1. CDR1 is DFQATT, CDR2 SNEGSKA, per germline (reference sequence). The CDR3 spans 14 residues. V lost 4 bases, J lost 5 bases, and 7 bases stayed unmatched. CDR3 in amino acids: CSAIRTGIDNEQFF. The CDR3 DNA sequence: TGCAGTGCTATTAGGACAGGGATCGACAATGAGCAGTTCTTC.